The present TCR beta chain was sequenced within a study of blood T cells in healthy people across ages. The CDR3 extends over 12 amino acids. With 4 bases removed from V and 8 bases from J, the gap between germline ends came to 12 bases. The germline CDR1 and CDR2 sequences are SGDLS and YYNGEE. Whole-study results and caveats: Using unsorted PBMCs precluded a conclusive naive versus antigen-experienced comparison. The study found more naive CD4+ cells and higher diversity in long-lived than aged donors.

Details on this clonotype: The target antigen is unknown.

Whenever a sample was processed, at least 6 million PBMCs were isolated. A J-beta primer mix and a sample-barcoded 5' primer were used in a second PCR of roughly 6 to 11 cycles. TCRdb ran MiXCR on the 5' RACE reads and lists one entry per CDR3 protein. The table shows some 1.6 million distinct CDR3 sequences, with about 31% occurring only once. This sequence joins TRBV9 and TRBJ1-1; D unclear. The clonotype originates from a woman aged 25 to 39 in good health. The material sequenced was blood. CDR3 DNA sequence: TGTGCCAGCAGCCCACCCCTGGGGGAAGCTTTCTTT. Protein: CASSPPLGEAFF.